The entry below describes one T cell receptor (beta chain). Per the original methods: Using reference gene primer amplification, nucleated cell counts were estimated. TCRdb's copy holds only in-frame clones and misses some; the assay was immunoSEQ multiplex PCR. Clone size and V and J calls were adopted from that table, with D and trimming inferred from the DNA. The sample records under 150,000 clones, around 84% being singletons. This sample was taken from a study of blood T cell repertoires in COVID-19. Overall study context: In each case, the material was cDNA or gDNA derived from T cells, B-cell-depleted T cells, or PBMCs.

Between the trimmed V and J ends, which lost 6 bases and 10 bases, there was a span of 13 bases. CDR3 length equals 13 residues. This clonotype was obtained from a human donor in a cohort sampled during active COVID-19. The sequencing input was peripheral blood. V usage is TRBV12-3 or TRBV12-4 and J usage is TRBJ1-6, with a possible D match to TRBD1 (5 bases). CDR3 DNA sequence: TGTGCCAGCAGCTATGGAGGGGACTCACCCCTCCACTTT. This encodes CASSYGGDSPLHF.